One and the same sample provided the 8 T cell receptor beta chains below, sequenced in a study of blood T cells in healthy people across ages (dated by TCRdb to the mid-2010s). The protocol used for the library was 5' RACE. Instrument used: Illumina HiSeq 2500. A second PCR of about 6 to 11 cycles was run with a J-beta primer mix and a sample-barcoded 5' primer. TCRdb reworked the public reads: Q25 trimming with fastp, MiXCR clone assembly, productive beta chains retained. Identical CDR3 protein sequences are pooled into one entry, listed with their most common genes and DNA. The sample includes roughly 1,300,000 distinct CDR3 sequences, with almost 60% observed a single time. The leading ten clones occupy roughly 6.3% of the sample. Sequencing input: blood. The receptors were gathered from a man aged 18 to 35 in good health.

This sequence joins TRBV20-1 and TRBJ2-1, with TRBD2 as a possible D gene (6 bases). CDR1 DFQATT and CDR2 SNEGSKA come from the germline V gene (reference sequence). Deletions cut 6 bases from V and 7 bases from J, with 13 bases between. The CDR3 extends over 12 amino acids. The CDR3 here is CSAYRRGNEQFF. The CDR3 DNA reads TGCAGTGCGTATAGGAGGGGAAATGAGCAGTTCTTC.

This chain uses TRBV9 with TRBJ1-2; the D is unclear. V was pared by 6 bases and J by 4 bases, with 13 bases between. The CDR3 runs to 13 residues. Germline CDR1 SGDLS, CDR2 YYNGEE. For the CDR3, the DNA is TGTGCCAGCACCAAGGGTCTTTCCTATGGCTACACCTTC. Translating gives CASTKGLSYGYTF.

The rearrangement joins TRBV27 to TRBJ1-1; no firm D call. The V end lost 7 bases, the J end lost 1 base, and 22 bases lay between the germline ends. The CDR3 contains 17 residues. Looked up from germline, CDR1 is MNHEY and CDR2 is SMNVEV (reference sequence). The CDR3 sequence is CASTLTSRLRENTEAFF. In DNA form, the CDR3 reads TGTGCCAGCACCCTTACCTCGCGGTTGAGGGAGAACACTGAAGCTTTCTTT.

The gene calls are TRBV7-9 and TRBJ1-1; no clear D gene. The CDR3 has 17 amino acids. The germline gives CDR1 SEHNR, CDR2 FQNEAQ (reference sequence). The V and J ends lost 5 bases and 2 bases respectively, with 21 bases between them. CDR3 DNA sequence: TGTGCCAGCAGCCTCCCCCAAAGGACGGAGTTAAACACTGAAGCTTTCTTT. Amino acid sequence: CASSLPQRTELNTEAFF.

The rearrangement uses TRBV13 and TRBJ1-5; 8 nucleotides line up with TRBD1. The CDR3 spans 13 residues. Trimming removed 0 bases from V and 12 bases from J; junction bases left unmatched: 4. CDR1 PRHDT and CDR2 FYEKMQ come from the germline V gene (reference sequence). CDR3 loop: CASSLGNRGGQHF. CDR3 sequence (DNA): TGTGCCAGCAGCTTAGGTAACAGGGGGGGCCAGCATTTT.

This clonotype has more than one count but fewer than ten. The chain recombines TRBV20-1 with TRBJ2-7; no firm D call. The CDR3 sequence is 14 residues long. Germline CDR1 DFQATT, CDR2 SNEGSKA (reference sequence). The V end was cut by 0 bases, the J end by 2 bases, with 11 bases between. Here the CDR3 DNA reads TGCAGTGCTAGAGATCGTGGACGGCCCTACGAGCAGTACTTC. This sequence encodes CSARDRGRPYEQYF.

CDR3 DNA sequence: TGTGCCAGCAGCCAAGATGTGGCCCAACAAGAGACCCAGTACTTC. Its protein is CASSQDVAQQETQYF. The chain employs TRBV3-1 and TRBJ2-5; no firm D call. The V end was cut by 0 bases, the J end by 2 bases, with 10 bases between. Germline V gene lookup returns CDR1 LGHDT and CDR2 YNNKEL (reference sequence). The CDR3 is 15 amino acids.

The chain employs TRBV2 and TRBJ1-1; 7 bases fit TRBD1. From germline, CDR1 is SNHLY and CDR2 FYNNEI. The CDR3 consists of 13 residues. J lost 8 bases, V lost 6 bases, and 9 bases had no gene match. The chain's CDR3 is CASSPEPGQEAFF. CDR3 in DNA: TGTGCCAGCAGCCCTGAGCCGGGACAGGAAGCTTTCTTT.